This T cell receptor (beta chain) is drawn from a study of T cell responses to AZD1222 COVID-19 vaccine (dated by TCRdb to about 2021). Describing the broader study: AZD1222 recipients whose second dose came at about 4 weeks and those whose second dose came at about 12 weeks were combined into one group, since spike-specific TCR depth and breadth did not differ between the two schedules. Trial participants were enrolled into age subgroups of 18-55, 56-69 and 70-plus years, which contained around 150, 28 and 57 TCR-sequenced participants, respectively. TCR sequencing covered fewer than 250 trial participants: approximately 200 given two doses of AZD1222 and some 25 given two doses of MenACWY control vaccine. Results the study describes overall, beyond this receptor: Because no day 14 peak-response samples were available, repertoires were characterized only after the peak T cell response. Epitopes outside the regions mutated in the B.1.351 and B.1.1.7 variants were reportedly recognized by nearly half of the unique spike-specific TCRs. Most participants were white British and females outnumbered males, and the authors suggested that clonal diversity may have been underestimated. After two AZD1222 doses, spike-specific TCR breadth and depth were significantly higher than at day 0 and than in MenACWY recipients. Only five to seven AZD1222 recipients were SARS-CoV-2 seropositive at baseline, limiting conclusions about previously exposed vaccinees. In the small 56-69-year group, the increase in depth fell short of significance, most likely because of low power. Vaccine-associated CD4 TCRs spanned the whole spike protein, with dominant responses in regions 160-218 and 743-854.

Turning to this clone: The antigen it binds to is not known. Base qualities were left out, and no much larger clone turns up one base away.

This specimen's time point label, interpreted: baseline before first vaccination. Samples from vaccinated people were obtained from the UK trials COV001 and COV002, which included a single-blind randomized controlled phase 2/3 trial of AZD1222 (ChAdOx1 nCoV-19) in healthy adults. For TCRbeta chain sequencing, PBMC samples from trial participants were taken at day 0 and at day 28 after the second dose. Cut back by 3 bases and 6 bases, the V and J ends lie 15 bases apart. From the cysteine through the phenylalanine, the CDR3 covers 14 amino acids. The entry retains the CDR3 DNA only, 42 bases that are in frame from base 1. The CDR1 and CDR2 encoded by the germline V gene (reference sequence) are SGHNT and YYREEE. The CDR3 regions of human TCRbeta chains were analyzed by immunosequencing. In the original analysis: TCRs in the repertoires were compared against a reference library of SARS-CoV-2-specific TCRs that had been generated with the MIRA antigen-specificity platform. Breadth was defined as the fraction of unique TCRs that were SARS-CoV-2-associated, and depth was defined as the fraction of total T cells that were SARS-CoV-2-associated. Using the MIRA data, every spike-specific TCR was mapped to the spike region that the TCR reacted to and assigned to either a CD4 or a CD8 class. Log10-transformed breadth and depth values were compared by one-way ANOVA with Sidak's multiple comparisons tests. Sourced from immuneACCESS, this table was stored by TCRdb with only in-frame sequences that have V and J called. A share of the clones is absent; for the studies checked, an unresolved V gene accounts for under half, and the remainder has no known explanation. V and J calls and clone size are copied from that table; D and trimming were computed from the DNA. In all, the sample holds about 150,000 clones, and 90% of those were seen once. The ten largest clones capture approximately 1.8% of the sample.

This chain is built from TRBV5-4 and TRBJ1-1; TRBD1 is possibly the D segment (5 matching bases). Sequences were derived from peripheral blood, sampled on day 0 of AZD1222 vaccination. This TCR came from an adult in good health. Here the CDR3 is given as CASSYRSRASEAFF. The DNA sequence is given as TGTGCCAGCAGCTACAGGTCTCGGGCATCTGAAGCTTTCTTT.